Presented here are 5 T cell receptor beta chains from one specimen sequenced in a study of early T cells in non-severe SARS-CoV-2 infection. TCRdb re-derived calls from the 5' RACE reads in MiXCR, one entry per CDR3 protein. The table includes around 67,000 distinct CDR3 sequences, about 12% detected once. Sequenced: whole blood. The receptors were gathered from an adult who was a healthcare worker with PCR-confirmed SARS-CoV-2 infection or an uninfected control (not recorded which).

V is TRBV12-5 and J is TRBJ1-2; D call uncertain. The CDR3 length is 13 residues. V was pared by 4 bases and J by 6 bases, with 12 bases between. The germline gives CDR1 LGHNT, CDR2 FRNRAP. DNA for the CDR3: TGTGCTAGTGGTTCGAACCAGTTTGATGGCTACACCTTC. Encoded protein: CASGSNQFDGYTF. The variable domain in full, completed from reference TRBV12-5 and TRBJ1-2, reads DARVTQTPRHKVTEMGQEVTMRCQPILGHNTVFWYRQTMMQGLELLAYFRNRAPLDDSGMPKDRFSAEMPDATLATLKIQPSEPRDSAVYFCASGSNQFDGYTFGSGTRLTVV.

The chain links TRBV7-9 to TRBJ2-2; D unresolved. The CDR3 covers 15 residues. Germline V gives CDR1 SEHNR, CDR2 FQNEAQ (reference sequence). Trimming cost V 6 bases and J 7 bases, with 18 bases left between them. DNA of the CDR3: TGTGCCAGCAGTCCCAGCTCGGAATCTGGCGGGGAGCTGTTTTTT. Translated: CASSPSSESGGELFF.

Many counts were recorded for this clonotype. The V gene is TRBV4-2, the J gene TRBJ2-6; TRBD2 matches at 7 bases. The V gene end was trimmed by 5 bases and the J gene end by 0 bases; junction bases not matched to a gene: 7. Germline CDR1 and CDR2: LGHNA and YNFKEQ. This CDR3 is built from 17 residues. The CDR3 DNA is TGTGCCAGCAGCTCTAGCGGTGAGAGCTCTGGGGCCAACGTCCTGACTTTC. It codes for CASSSSGESSGANVLTF.

The CDR3 here is CATSDFPRRDFSTDTQYF. The CDR3 DNA is TGTGCCACCAGTGATTTCCCACGGCGGGACTTTAGCACAGATACGCAGTATTTT. The chain combines TRBV24-1 with TRBJ2-3, with D tentatively TRBD2 (6 bases). With 1 base removed from V and 0 bases from J, the gap between germline ends came to 16 bases. Germline V gives CDR1 KGHDR, CDR2 SFDVKD. The CDR3 covers 18 residues.

This clonotype was seen ten or more times. The chain employs TRBV3-1 and TRBJ2-5; 7 bases agree with TRBD1. The trim removed 3 bases at V and 3 bases at J, leaving 10 bases unmatched. The CDR3 extends over 16 amino acids. Germline-derived CDR1 and CDR2 are LGHDT and YNNKEL (reference sequence). CDR3 in DNA: TGTGCCAGCAGCCAGCCCACCAAGGGGGCGAAAGAGACCCAGTACTTC. This gives the protein CASSQPTKGAKETQYF.